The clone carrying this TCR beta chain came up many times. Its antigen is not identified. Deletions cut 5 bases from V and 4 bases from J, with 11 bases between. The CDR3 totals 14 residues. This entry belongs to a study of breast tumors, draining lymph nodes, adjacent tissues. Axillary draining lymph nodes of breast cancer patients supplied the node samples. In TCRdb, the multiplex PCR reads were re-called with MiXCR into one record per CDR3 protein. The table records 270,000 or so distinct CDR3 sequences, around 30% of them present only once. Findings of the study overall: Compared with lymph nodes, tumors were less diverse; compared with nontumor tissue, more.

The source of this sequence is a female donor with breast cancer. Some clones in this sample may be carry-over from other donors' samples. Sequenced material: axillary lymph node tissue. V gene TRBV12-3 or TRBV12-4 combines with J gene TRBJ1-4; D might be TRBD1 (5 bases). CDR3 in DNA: TGTGCCAGCAGTCTTGACAGAAGTAATGAAAAACTGTTTTTT. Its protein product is CASSLDRSNEKLFF.